This TCR beta chain was identified in a study of blood T cell repertoires in COVID-19. Across the study: The United States, Italy and Spain provided the acute and convalescent COVID-19 samples. Nucleic acid was either cDNA or gDNA, and it came from T cells, B-cell-depleted T cells, or PBMCs.

Study processing details: Amplifying reference gene primers gave estimates of nucleated cell counts. Assay: immunoSEQ multiplex PCR; the TCRdb copy retains only in-frame clones and omits some. V, J and clone size reflect that table, while D and trimming were determined from the DNA. This table holds 45,000 to 50,000 clones, around 90% found once. V shed 3 bases and J shed 0 bases, with 5 bases lying between them. Germline V CDR1 and CDR2: SGHVS, FQNEAQ. This CDR3 is 13 amino acids long. The sequence was obtained from a man aged 45-65 years with acute or convalescent COVID-19. This chain connects TRBV7-8 to TRBJ1-1; D not certain. The material sequenced was peripheral blood. Written as DNA, the CDR3 is TGTGCCAGCAGCTTTCTAGTGAACACTGAAGCTTTCTTT. Residues: CASSFLVNTEAFF.